This passage covers 23 T cell receptor beta chains from one sample sequenced in a study of T cell repertoires in cytomegalovirus infection. Via MiXCR, TCRdb re-called the reads, giving one row per CDR3 protein. The table has fewer than 550,000 distinct CDR3 sequences, 31% seen once. Sequencing was carried out using PBMCs. These receptor sequences come from a human donor in good health (CMV status not recorded). Some clones in this sample may be carry-over from other donors' samples.

This clonotype has at least ten counts. V usage is TRBV7-8 and J usage is TRBJ1-1; 9 nucleotides line up with TRBD1. The CDR3 has 15 residues. The ends lost 3 bases at V and 4 bases at J; junction bases unmatched: 6. CDR1 and CDR2 from the germline V gene are SGHVS and FQNEAQ. CDR3 nucleotide sequence: TGTGCCAGCAGCTTGTCCTCGGGACAGGGCACTGAAGCTTTCTTT. Translated: CASSLSSGQGTEAFF. The full variable domain, with the rest looked up from reference TRBV7-8 and TRBJ1-1, is GAGVSQSPRYKVAKRGQDVALRCDPISGHVSLFWYQQALGQGPEFLTYFQNEAQLDKSGLPSDRFFAERPEGSVSTLKIQRTQQEDSAVYLCASSLSSGQGTEAFFGQGTRLTVV.

In this sample, this clonotype turned up a few times. This chain joins TRBV4-1 and TRBJ2-1, with D unclear. With 0 bases removed from V and 1 base from J, the gap between germline ends came to 10 bases. The CDR3 is 16 amino acids. Germline values: CDR1 MGHRA, CDR2 YSYEKL. CDR3 in amino acids: CASSQEFEVSYNEQFF. As DNA, the CDR3 is TGCGCCAGCAGCCAAGAATTTGAGGTTTCCTACAATGAGCAGTTCTTC.

Note on this clonotype: A read error may explain this, as a much larger clone is one base away. Here the CDR3 omits its conserved ending phenylalanine or tryptophan, so a read error is the likely source. This CDR3 reads CASSFAGVVSYTL. The CDR3 DNA reads TGTGCCAGCAGTTTTGCAGGGGTGGTAAGCTACACCTTA. This chain connects TRBV12-3 or TRBV12-4 to TRBJ1-2; D might be TRBD1 (6 bases). V lost 3 bases to trimming and J lost 9 bases, with 14 bases between them. The CDR3 runs 13 residues.

The chain is built from TRBV15 and TRBJ2-1; TRBD2 matches at 11 bases. The CDR3 covers 16 residues. V lost 5 bases to trimming and J lost 2 bases; unmatched junction nucleotides: 5. Germline-derived CDR1 and CDR2 are LNHNV and YYDKDF (reference sequence). The CDR3 sequence is CATSGLAGGPYNEQFF. The CDR3 region has the DNA TGTGCCACCAGCGGATTAGCGGGGGGGCCCTACAATGAGCAGTTCTTC.

Ten or more counts support this clonotype. This sequence joins TRBV7-6 and TRBJ2-7; 12 bases line up with TRBD1. V was pared by 3 bases and J by 6 bases, with 3 bases of the junction left unmatched. The CDR3 consists of 14 residues. Germline values: CDR1 SGHVS, CDR2 FNYEAQ. CDR3 in DNA: TGTGCCAGCAGCTTCGGGACAGGGGGCGGCGAGCAGTACTTC. This sequence encodes CASSFGTGGGEQYF.

Worth noting for this clonotype: This may stem from a read error, because a much larger clone lies one nucleotide away. The chain has TRBV7-4 and TRBJ1-2; 8 nucleotides agree with TRBD1. V was pared by 4 bases and J by 5 bases, with 9 bases of the junction left unmatched. CDR1 and CDR2 (germline): SGHVT, SQSDAQ. The CDR3 length is 15 residues. The CDR3 DNA sequence: TGTGCCAGCAGCTCGACAGGGGACATGTCTTATGGCTACACCTTC. It translates to CASSSTGDMSYGYTF.

The chain has TRBV6-2 or TRBV6-3 and TRBJ1-1; perhaps TRBD1 as D (6 bases). This CDR3 has 13 amino acids. V lost 6 bases to trimming and J lost 5 bases, with 13 bases between them. Germline V gives CDR1 MNHEY, CDR2 SVGEGT. The CDR3 reads CASSNNRDTEAFF. CDR3 DNA sequence: TGTGCCAGCAGCAACAACAGGGATACTGAAGCTTTCTTT.

This clonotype was picked up a small number of times. V and J are TRBV7-2 and TRBJ1-6, with TRBD1 identical over 10 bases. CDR3 length equals 20 residues. Germline CDR1 SGHTA, CDR2 FQGNSA. V shed 3 bases, J shed 4 bases, and the junction held 15 bases outside the gene matches. Here the CDR3 DNA reads TGTGCCAGCAGCTTGAGGAGGGACAGGGGTATGATGGGATATAATTCACCCCTCCACTTT. Protein: CASSLRRDRGMMGYNSPLHF.

This clonotype turned up a few times. The V and J genes are TRBV6-2 or TRBV6-3 and TRBJ2-5; possibly TRBD2 for D (6 bases). The CDR3 has 14 amino acids. The V gene lost 2 bases and the J gene lost 1 base, with 8 bases spanning the gap. Germline V gene sequence: CDR1 MNHEY, CDR2 SVGEGT. In DNA form, the CDR3 reads TGTGCCAGCAGTTACGGAGGGGCCCAAGAGACCCAGTACTTC. Protein product: CASSYGGAQETQYF.

About this clonotype: This may arise from a read error, as a much more abundant clone is one base away. The chain joins TRBV7-2 to TRBJ2-5; D is possibly TRBD2 (5 bases). Per germline, CDR1 SGHTA and CDR2 FQGNSA. The V end lost 5 bases, the J end lost 3 bases, and 13 bases lay between the germline ends. The CDR3 runs 14 residues. The CDR3 sequence: CASSTASREETQYF. The CDR3, as DNA: TGTGCCAGCAGCACCGCTAGCCGAGAAGAGACCCAGTACTTC. Together with reference TRBV7-2 and TRBJ2-5, the CDR3 gives the full variable domain: GAGVSQSPSNKVTEKGKDVELRCDPISGHTALYWYRQSLGQGLEFLIYFQGNSAPDKSGLPSDRFSAERTGGSVSTLTIQRTQQEDSAVYLCASSTASREETQYFGPGTRLLVL.

Notes on this clonotype: Possible read error: a much larger clone is one base away. The chain couples TRBV7-6 to TRBJ2-5, with 12 bases identical to TRBD1. CDR3 length: 15 amino acids. CDR1 is SGHVS and CDR2 is FNYEAQ in the germline V gene. CDR3 residues: CTSSRRDRGLETQYF. The DNA for the CDR3 is TGTACCAGCAGCCGCCGGGACAGGGGGCTGGAGACCCAGTACTTC.

CDR3 DNA: TGCGCCAGCAGCTTGGCCGGCGGGGGAGGTAATGAAAAACTGTTTTTT. Translating it yields CASSLAGGGGNEKLFF. The chain carries TRBV5-1 and TRBJ1-4, with a weak D call TRBD1 (5 bases). The germline V gene encodes CDR1 SGHRS and CDR2 YFSETQ. The CDR3 runs 16 residues. Deletions cut 0 bases from V and 4 bases from J, with 13 bases between.

This clonotype was detected once. A read error may explain this, as a much larger clone is one base away. The CDR3 end shows no conserved phenylalanine or tryptophan, and so a read error is likely. V and J are TRBV7-6 and TRBJ1-4; D is unresolved. The V gene's germline CDR1 is SGHVS and CDR2 FNYEAQ. The germline V and J ends were trimmed by 5 bases and 3 bases, with 7 bases remaining between them. The CDR3 extends over 13 amino acids. This CDR3 reads CASSRDANEKLFC. CDR3 DNA: TGTGCCAGCAGCCGCGACGCTAATGAAAAACTGTTTTGT.

This chain joins TRBV20-1 and TRBJ2-3; 7 nucleotides line up with TRBD2. The CDR3 loop spans 15 amino acids. CDR1 is DFQATT, CDR2 SNEGSKA, per germline (reference sequence). The ends lost 6 bases at V and 0 bases at J; junction bases unmatched: 9. The CDR3 loop is CSAPQASGSTDTQYF. For the CDR3, the DNA is TGCAGTGCCCCCCAGGCTAGCGGTAGCACAGATACGCAGTATTTT.

This clonotype appeared a few times. The chain recombines TRBV19 with TRBJ2-5, with TRBD2 matching over 9 bases. V gave up 4 bases and J gave up 2 bases; unmatched junction bases: 5. CDR1 and CDR2 from the germline V gene are LNHDA and SQIVND (reference sequence). The CDR3 sequence is 15 residues long. CDR3 in amino acids: CASSKSSGVQETQYF. As DNA, the CDR3 is TGTGCCAGTAGTAAGTCTAGCGGGGTGCAAGAGACCCAGTACTTC.

J is TRBJ2-6 and V is TRBV6-5; no firm D call. The CDR3 sequence is 15 residues long. The V end lost 2 bases, the J end lost 2 bases, and 7 bases lay between the germline ends. Germline V gene lookup returns CDR1 MNHEY and CDR2 SVGAGI. The DNA of the CDR3 is TGTGCCAGCAGTTACGGAGCGACTGGGGCCAACGTCCTGACTTTC. Translation: CASSYGATGANVLTF.

The V and J genes are TRBV11-2 and TRBJ2-5, with D perhaps matching TRBD1 or TRBD2 (6 bases each). This CDR3 region has 16 residues. Germline V gene data show CDR1 as SGHAT and CDR2 as FQNNGV. Trimming pared 4 bases from V and 2 bases from J, leaving 17 bases between. CDR3: CASSSLSGGRQETQYF. The CDR3 DNA follows: TGTGCCAGCAGCTCGCTATCCGGGGGCCGTCAAGAGACCCAGTACTTC. The complete variable domain, with remaining parts taken from reference TRBV11-2 and TRBJ2-5, reads EAGVAQSPRYKIIEKRQSVAFWCNPISGHATLYWYQQILGQGPKLLIQFQNNGVVDDSQLPKDRFSAERLKGVDSTLKIQPAKLEDSAVYLCASSSLSGGRQETQYFGPGTRLLVL.

This clonotype was observed a few times. This chain uses TRBV27 with TRBJ2-3; 9 positions match TRBD2. Trimming cost V 8 bases and J 7 bases; bases outside gene matches: 10. The CDR3 has 14 residues. CDR1 and CDR2 (germline): MNHEY, SMNVEV (reference sequence). The CDR3 spells CASGAGGPVNTQYF. The CDR3 DNA follows: TGTGCCAGCGGCGCGGGGGGGCCGGTGAATACGCAGTATTTT.

To note about this clonotype: Likely a read error: the CDR3 ends without its conserved phenylalanine or tryptophan. The DNA is left out, because the CDR3 cannot be placed on it with certainty; the CDR3 is given as TCRdb lists it. V and J are TRBV7-6 and TRBJ1-1. CDR1 is SGHVS, CDR2 FNYEAQ, per germline. The CDR3 extends over 14 residues, inclusive of both ends. CDR3 residues: CASSAGGLNTEAVL.

The V call is TRBV20-1, the J call TRBJ2-3; D is perhaps TRBD2 (5 bases). Germline CDR1 is DFQATT and CDR2 is SNEGSKA (reference sequence). This CDR3 spans 15 amino acids. V lost 1 base, J lost 2 bases, and 13 bases lay in between. The CDR3 spells CSARGLDSHTDTQYF. For the CDR3, the DNA is TGCAGTGCTAGAGGACTGGACTCGCACACAGATACGCAGTATTTT.

The sample holds a few counts of this clonotype. The rearrangement uses TRBV7-2 and TRBJ2-7, with D perhaps TRBD1 (6 bases). The CDR3 is made up of 15 amino acids. In germline, CDR1 is SGHTA, CDR2 FQGNSA. Trimming shortened V by 5 bases and J by 3 bases, and 17 bases separated the two germline ends. The CDR3 sequence is CASSQDRALGYEQYF. DNA for the CDR3: TGTGCCAGCAGCCAGGACAGAGCCTTAGGCTACGAGCAGTACTTC.

The sample holds a few counts of this clonotype. V and J are TRBV6-6 and TRBJ2-6; 12 positions match TRBD1. V trimming: 4 bases; J trimming: 2 bases; junction bases outside the gene matches: 3. The germline V gene encodes CDR1 MNHNY and CDR2 SVGAGI (reference sequence). The CDR3 is 17 amino acids. In nucleotides, the CDR3 is TGTGCCAGCAGTTGGGGGACAGGGGGCGCTGGGGCCAACGTCCTGACTTTC. Translating it yields CASSWGTGGAGANVLTF.

This clonotype was observed a handful of times. The rearrangement joins TRBV4-3 to TRBJ2-2; the D is unclear. This CDR3 region has 18 residues. Germline values: CDR1 LGHNA, CDR2 YSLEER. V was shortened by 0 bases and J by 0 bases, with 14 bases between the two germline ends. CDR3 in DNA: TGCGCCAGCAGCCAAGATGGTAACCCGGCATCGAACACCGGGGAGCTGTTTTTT. This encodes CASSQDGNPASNTGELFF.